The 6 T cell receptor beta chains reported below all come from one sample, sequenced in a study of identical twins. TCRdb processed the 5' RACE reads anew with MiXCR; each CDR3 protein has one entry. This table has around 280,000 distinct CDR3 sequences, more than 6.5% appearing once. The sample was also reused in another study, on yellow fever vaccine responses in identical twins.

Sequenced: memory (CD45RO+) T cells sorted from blood. The receptors stem from a woman under 30 in good health.

This sequence joins TRBV15 and TRBJ2-6, with D possibly being TRBD1 or TRBD2 (6 bases each). The V gene lost 5 bases and the J gene lost 0 bases, with 11 bases spanning the gap. CDR3 length: 16 residues. The germline V gene encodes CDR1 LNHNV and CDR2 YYDKDF (reference sequence). Here the CDR3 reads CATSVGGHSGANVLTF. DNA for the CDR3: TGTGCCACCAGCGTCGGGGGCCACTCTGGGGCCAACGTCCTGACTTTC.

This clonotype occurred many times. This chain joins TRBV6-5 and TRBJ2-2; D is uncertain. From germline, CDR1 is MNHEY and CDR2 SVGAGI. V was trimmed by 2 bases and J by 4 bases, leaving 11 bases between them. The CDR3 extends over 15 amino acids. CDR3 sequence: CASSYLPAATGELFF. DNA for the CDR3: TGTGCCAGCAGTTACCTCCCAGCAGCCACCGGGGAGCTGTTTTTT.

This clonotype was picked up a small number of times. The chain links TRBV29-1 to TRBJ1-1; D uncertain. The CDR3 length is 16 residues. The germline CDR1 and CDR2 sequences are SQVTM and ANQGSEA. Trimming left V 1 base short and J 1 base short, with 16 bases between. The CDR3 region is CSVEVLRANQNTEAFF. As DNA, the CDR3 is TGCAGCGTTGAAGTCTTAAGGGCAAATCAGAACACTGAAGCTTTCTTT.

This clonotype was counted many times. V gene TRBV10-3 combines with J gene TRBJ1-5; no reliable D call. V was trimmed by 10 bases and J by 4 bases, leaving 17 bases between them. The CDR3 sequence is 14 residues long. CDR1 is ENHRY and CDR2 is SYGVKD in the germline V gene. The CDR3 spells CATASGRENQPQHF. The CDR3 coding sequence is TGTGCCACCGCCTCGGGTCGCGAGAATCAGCCCCAGCATTTT.

The chain employs TRBV28 and TRBJ1-1; perhaps TRBD1 as D (5 bases). Trimming stripped 6 bases from V and 5 bases from J, with 16 bases between. The germline V gene encodes CDR1 MDHEN and CDR2 SYDVKM. The CDR3 runs to 14 residues. CDR3: CASRNQGLGTEAFF. The CDR3 nucleotides read TGTGCCAGCAGAAACCAGGGATTGGGTACTGAAGCTTTCTTT.

This clonotype was observed a handful of times. The chain joins TRBV7-2 to TRBJ1-2; D gene ambiguous. Germline V lookup: CDR1 SGHTA, CDR2 FQGNSA. V lost 2 bases to trimming and J lost 4 bases, with 8 bases between them. The CDR3 extends over 13 amino acids. CDR3 sequence: CASSLLIGYGYTF. DNA of the CDR3: TGTGCCAGCAGCTTATTAATTGGCTATGGCTACACCTTC.